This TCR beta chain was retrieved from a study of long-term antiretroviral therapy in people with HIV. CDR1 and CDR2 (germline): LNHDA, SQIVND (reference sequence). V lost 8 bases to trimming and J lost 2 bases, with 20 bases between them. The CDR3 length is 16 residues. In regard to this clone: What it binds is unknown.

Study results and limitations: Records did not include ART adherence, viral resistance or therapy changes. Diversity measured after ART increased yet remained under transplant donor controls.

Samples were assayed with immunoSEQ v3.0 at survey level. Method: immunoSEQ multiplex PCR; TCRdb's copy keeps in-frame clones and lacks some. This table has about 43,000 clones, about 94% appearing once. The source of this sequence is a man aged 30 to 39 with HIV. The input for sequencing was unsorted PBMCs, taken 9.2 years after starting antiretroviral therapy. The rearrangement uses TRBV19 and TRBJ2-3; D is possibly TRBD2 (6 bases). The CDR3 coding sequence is TGTGCCAGTCCTCTCACAACCACTAGCTCCACAGATACGCAGTATTTT. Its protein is CASPLTTTSSTDTQYF.